This T cell receptor beta chain was recovered during a study of T cells in Graves' hyperthyroidism and ophthalmopathy. This CDR3 is built from 11 residues. Germline CDR1 SQVTM, CDR2 ANQGSEA. V was shortened by 4 bases and J by 5 bases, with 8 bases between the two germline ends. TCR beta CDR3 regions were amplified from RNA. The primer set for the first-round RT-PCR of the TCR CDR3 was HTBI. MiXCR, run by TCRdb on the multiplex PCR reads, gives a single entry per CDR3 protein. The sample consists of roughly 580,000 distinct CDR3 sequences, approximately 15% of them appearing once. This clonotype has ten or more counts.

The rearrangement uses TRBV29-1 and TRBJ1-2; D remains unclear. The receptor comes from a woman in her twenties or thirties with Graves' hyperthyroidism that later progressed to Graves' ophthalmopathy. The sample comprised blood. CDR3 residues: CSVGQEYGYTF. CDR3 DNA: TGCAGCGTTGGCCAGGAATATGGCTACACCTTC.